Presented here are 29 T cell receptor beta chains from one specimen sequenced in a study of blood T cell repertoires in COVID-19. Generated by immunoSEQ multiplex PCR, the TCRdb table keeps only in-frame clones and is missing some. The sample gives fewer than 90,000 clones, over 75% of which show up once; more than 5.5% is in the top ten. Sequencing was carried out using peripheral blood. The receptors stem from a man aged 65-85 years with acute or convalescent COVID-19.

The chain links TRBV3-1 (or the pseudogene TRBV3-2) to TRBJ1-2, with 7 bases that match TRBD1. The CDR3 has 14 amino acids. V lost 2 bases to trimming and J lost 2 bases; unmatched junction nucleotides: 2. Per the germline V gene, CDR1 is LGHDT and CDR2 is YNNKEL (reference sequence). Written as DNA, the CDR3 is TGTGCCAGCAGCCAAAACAGGGGCAACTATGGCTACACCTTC. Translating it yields CASSQNRGNYGYTF.

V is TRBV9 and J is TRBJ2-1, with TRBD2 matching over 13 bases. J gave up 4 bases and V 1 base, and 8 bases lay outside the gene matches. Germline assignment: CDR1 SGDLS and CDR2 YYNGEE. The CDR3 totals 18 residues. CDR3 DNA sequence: TGTGCCAGCAGCGTACAACTAGCGGGAGGGCCGGGTTACAATGAGCAGTTCTTC. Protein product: CASSVQLAGGPGYNEQFF.

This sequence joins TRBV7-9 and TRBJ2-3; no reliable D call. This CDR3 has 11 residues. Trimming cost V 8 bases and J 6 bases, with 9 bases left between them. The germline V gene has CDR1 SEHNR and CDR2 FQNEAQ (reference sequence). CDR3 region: CASGPSDTQYF. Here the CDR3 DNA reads TGTGCCAGCGGCCCTTCGGATACGCAGTATTTT.

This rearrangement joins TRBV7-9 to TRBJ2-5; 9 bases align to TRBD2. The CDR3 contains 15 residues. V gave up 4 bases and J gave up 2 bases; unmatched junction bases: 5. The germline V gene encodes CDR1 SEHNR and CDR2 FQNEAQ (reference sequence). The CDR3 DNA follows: TGTGCCAGCAGCTCAGCGGGGGGTTTTCAAGAGACCCAGTACTTC. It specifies CASSSAGGFQETQYF.

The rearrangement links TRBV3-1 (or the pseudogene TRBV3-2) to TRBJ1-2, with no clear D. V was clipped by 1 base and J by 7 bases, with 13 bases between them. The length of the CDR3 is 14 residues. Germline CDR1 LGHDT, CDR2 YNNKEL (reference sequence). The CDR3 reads CASSQGIDEGGYTF. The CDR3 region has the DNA TGTGCCAGCAGCCAAGGAATCGACGAGGGTGGCTACACCTTC.

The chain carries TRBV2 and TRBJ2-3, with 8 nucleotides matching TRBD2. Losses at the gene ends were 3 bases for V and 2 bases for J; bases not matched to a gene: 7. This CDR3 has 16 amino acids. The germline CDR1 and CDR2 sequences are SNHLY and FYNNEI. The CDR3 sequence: CASSEGSGTNTDTQYF. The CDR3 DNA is TGTGCCAGCAGTGAGGGTAGCGGGACGAACACAGATACGCAGTATTTT.

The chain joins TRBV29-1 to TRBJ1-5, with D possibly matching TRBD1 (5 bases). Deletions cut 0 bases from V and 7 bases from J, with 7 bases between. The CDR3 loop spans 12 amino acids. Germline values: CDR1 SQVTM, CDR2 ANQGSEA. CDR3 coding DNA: TGCAGCGTTGAAGAGGGGGGGCAGCCCCAGCATTTT. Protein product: CSVEEGGQPQHF.

CDR3 region: CASSVGQLNTGELFF. Here the CDR3 DNA reads TGTGCCAGCAGCGTAGGGCAGTTGAACACCGGGGAGCTGTTTTTT. V usage is TRBV9 and J usage is TRBJ2-2; unclear D gene. The CDR3 sequence is 15 residues long. Trimming left V 0 bases short and J 1 base short, with 7 bases between. Germline V gene data show CDR1 as SGDLS and CDR2 as YYNGEE.

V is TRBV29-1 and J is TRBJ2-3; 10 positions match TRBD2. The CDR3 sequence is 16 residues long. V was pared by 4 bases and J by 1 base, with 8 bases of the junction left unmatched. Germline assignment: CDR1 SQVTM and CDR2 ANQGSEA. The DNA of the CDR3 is TGCAGCGTTGTCCTAGCGGGAGTTTTTGGCACAGATACGCAGTATTTT. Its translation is CSVVLAGVFGTDTQYF.

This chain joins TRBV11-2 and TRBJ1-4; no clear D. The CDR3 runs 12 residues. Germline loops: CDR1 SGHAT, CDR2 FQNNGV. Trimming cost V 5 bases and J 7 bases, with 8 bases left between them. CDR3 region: CASSQYSEKLFF. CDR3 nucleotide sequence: TGTGCCAGCAGCCAATACAGTGAAAAACTGTTTTTT.

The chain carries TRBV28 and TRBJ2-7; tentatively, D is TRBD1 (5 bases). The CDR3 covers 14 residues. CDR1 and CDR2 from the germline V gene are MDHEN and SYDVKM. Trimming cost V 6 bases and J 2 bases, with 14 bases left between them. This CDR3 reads CASSPTGQTYEQYF. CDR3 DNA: TGTGCCAGCAGCCCCACCGGACAAACCTACGAGCAGTACTTC.

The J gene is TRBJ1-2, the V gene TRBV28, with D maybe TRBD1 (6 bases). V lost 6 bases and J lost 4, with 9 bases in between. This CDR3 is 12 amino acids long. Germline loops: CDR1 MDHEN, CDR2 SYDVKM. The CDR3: CASRDSIYGYTF. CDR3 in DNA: TGTGCCAGCAGGGACAGCATCTATGGCTACACCTTC.

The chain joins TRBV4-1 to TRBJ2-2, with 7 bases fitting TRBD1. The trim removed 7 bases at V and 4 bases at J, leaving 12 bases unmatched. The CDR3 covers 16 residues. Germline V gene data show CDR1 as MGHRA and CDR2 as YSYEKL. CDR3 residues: CASTPALTGLTGELFF. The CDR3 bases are TGCGCCAGCACCCCGGCGTTGACAGGGCTCACCGGGGAGCTGTTTTTT.

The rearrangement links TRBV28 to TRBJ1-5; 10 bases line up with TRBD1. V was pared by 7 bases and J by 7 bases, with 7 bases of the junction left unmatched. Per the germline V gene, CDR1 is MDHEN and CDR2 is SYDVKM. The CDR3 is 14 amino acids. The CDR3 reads CASTMTGGYQPQHF. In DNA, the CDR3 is TGTGCCAGCACCATGACAGGGGGCTACCAGCCCCAGCATTTT.

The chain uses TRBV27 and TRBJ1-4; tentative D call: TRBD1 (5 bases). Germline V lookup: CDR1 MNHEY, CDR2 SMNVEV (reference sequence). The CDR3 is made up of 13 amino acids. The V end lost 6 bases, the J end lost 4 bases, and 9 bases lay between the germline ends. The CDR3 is CASRNRFNEKLFF. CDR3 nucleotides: TGTGCCAGCAGAAACAGGTTTAATGAAAAACTGTTTTTT.

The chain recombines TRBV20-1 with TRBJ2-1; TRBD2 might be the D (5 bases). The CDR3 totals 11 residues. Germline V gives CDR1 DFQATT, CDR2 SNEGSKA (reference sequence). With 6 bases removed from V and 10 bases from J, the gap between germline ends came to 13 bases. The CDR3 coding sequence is TGCAGTGCCCCCGGGGAGCGAGAGCAGTTCTTC. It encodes CSAPGEREQFF.

CDR3 in amino acids: CASSESGGEPQHF. CDR3 sequence (DNA): TGCGCCAGCAGTGAGTCTGGGGGCGAGCCCCAGCATTTT. The chain couples TRBV10-1 to TRBJ1-5; D is possibly TRBD1 (6 bases). V shed 0 bases and J shed 8 bases, with 8 bases lying between them. There are 13 residues in the CDR3. Germline V lookup: CDR1 WNHNN, CDR2 SYGVQD (reference sequence).

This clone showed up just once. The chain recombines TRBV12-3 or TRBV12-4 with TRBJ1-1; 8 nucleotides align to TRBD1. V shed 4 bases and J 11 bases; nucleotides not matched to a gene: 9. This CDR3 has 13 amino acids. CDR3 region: CASSSGPGGQAFF. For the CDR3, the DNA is TGTGCCAGCAGTTCCGGGCCAGGGGGCCAGGCTTTCTTT.

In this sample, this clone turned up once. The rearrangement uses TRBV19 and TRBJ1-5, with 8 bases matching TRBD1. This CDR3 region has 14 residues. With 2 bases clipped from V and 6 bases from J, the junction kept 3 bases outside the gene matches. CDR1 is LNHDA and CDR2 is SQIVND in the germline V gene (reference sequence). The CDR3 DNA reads TGTGCCAGTAGTATAACAGGGGGAGGTCAGCCCCAGCATTTT. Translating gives CASSITGGGQPQHF.

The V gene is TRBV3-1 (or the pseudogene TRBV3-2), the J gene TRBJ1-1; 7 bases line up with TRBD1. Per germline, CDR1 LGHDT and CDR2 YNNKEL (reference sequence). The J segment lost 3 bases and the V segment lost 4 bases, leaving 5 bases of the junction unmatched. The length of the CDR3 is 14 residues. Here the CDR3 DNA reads TGTGCCAGCAGCCGGACAGGAGGTGACACTGAAGCTTTCTTT. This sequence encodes CASSRTGGDTEAFF.

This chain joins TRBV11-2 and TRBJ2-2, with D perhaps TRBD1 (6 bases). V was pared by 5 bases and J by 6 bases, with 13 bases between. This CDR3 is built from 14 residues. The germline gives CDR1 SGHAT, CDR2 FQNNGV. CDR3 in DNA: TGTGCCAGCAGCCCCTATGGGGGCCCCGGGGAGCTGTTTTTT. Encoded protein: CASSPYGGPGELFF.

CDR3 coding DNA: TGTGCCAGCTCACCAGATCAGGGGCGGAGGCGGGGGTCCGAGCAGTACTTC. Translated, it gives CASSPDQGRRRGSEQYF. The chain has TRBV18 and TRBJ2-7, with D tentatively TRBD2 (7 bases). This CDR3 is built from 17 residues. CDR1 and CDR2 (germline): KGHSH, LQKENI. V was shortened by 2 bases and J by 6 bases, with 23 bases between the two germline ends.

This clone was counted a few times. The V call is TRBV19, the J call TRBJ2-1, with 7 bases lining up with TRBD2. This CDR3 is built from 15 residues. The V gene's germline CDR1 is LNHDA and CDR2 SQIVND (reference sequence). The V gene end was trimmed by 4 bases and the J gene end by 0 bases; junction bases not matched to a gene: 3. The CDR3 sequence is CASSRGGTSYNEQFF. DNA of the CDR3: TGTGCCAGTAGTAGGGGGGGGACCTCCTACAATGAGCAGTTCTTC.

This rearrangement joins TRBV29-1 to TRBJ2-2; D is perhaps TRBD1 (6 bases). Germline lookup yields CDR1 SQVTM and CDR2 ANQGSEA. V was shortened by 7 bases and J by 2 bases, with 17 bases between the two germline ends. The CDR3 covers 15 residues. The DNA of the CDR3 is TGCAGCGCATCAAAAGGGGGAGCAAACACCGGGGAGCTGTTTTTT. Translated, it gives CSASKGGANTGELFF.

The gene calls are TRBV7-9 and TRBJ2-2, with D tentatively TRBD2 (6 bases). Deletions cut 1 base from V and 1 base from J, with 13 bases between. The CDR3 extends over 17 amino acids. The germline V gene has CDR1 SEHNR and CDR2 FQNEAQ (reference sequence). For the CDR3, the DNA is TGTGCCAGCAGCTTAGTTGGGGGAGGCCTGAACACCGGGGAGCTGTTTTTT. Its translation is CASSLVGGGLNTGELFF.

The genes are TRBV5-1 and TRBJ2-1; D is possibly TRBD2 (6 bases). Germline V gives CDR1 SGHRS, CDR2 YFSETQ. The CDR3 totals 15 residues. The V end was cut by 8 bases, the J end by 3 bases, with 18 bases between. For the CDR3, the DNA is TGCGCCAGTACGGGCGGGGATAATAACTACAATGAGCAGTTCTTC. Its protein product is CASTGGDNNYNEQFF.

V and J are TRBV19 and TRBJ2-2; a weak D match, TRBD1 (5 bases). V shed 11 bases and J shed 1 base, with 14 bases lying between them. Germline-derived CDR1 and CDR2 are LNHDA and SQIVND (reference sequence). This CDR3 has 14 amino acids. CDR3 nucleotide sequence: TGTGCCTCCACCGTAGGGGAGAACACCGGGGAGCTGTTTTTT. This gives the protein CASTVGENTGELFF.

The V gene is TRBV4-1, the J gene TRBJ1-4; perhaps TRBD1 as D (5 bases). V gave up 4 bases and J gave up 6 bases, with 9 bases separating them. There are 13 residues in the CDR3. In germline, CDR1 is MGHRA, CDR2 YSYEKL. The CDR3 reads CASSRQSDEKLFF. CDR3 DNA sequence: TGCGCCAGCAGCCGACAGTCAGATGAAAAACTGTTTTTT.

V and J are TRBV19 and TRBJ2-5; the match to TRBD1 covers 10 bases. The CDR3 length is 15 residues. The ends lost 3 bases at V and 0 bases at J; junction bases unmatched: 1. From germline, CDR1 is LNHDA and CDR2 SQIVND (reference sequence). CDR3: CASSMGQGYQETQYF. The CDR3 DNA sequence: TGTGCCAGTAGTATGGGACAGGGGTACCAAGAGACCCAGTACTTC.